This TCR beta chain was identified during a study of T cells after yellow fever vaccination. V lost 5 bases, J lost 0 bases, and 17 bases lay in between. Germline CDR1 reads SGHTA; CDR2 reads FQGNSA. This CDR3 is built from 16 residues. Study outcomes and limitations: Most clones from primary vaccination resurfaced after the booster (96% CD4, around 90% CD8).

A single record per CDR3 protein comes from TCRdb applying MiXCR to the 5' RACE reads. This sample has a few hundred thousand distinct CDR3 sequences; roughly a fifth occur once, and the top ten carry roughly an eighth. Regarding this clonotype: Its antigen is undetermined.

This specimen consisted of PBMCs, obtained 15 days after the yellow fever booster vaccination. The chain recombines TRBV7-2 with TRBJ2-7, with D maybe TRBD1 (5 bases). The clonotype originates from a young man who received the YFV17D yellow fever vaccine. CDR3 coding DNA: TGTGCCAGCAGCCTCTGGGGCCAGGTGGACTCCTACGAGCAGTACTTC. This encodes CASSLWGQVDSYEQYF.